This is a list of T cell receptor beta chains from one sample in a study of shared T cell receptors in the human thymus. Profiled with immunoSEQ multiplex PCR; TCRdb holds only in-frame clones, not every one. This sample has over 450,000 clones, with around 78% found just once. The sample was also linked to a second study, of human thymus T cells.

Sequencing was done on a sample of thymocytes. The receptors shown here come from a boy less than two years old with a congenital heart defect. Each CDR3 is given with its conserved first and last residue. The order of the fields is D gene, V gene, CDR3 length, J gene, clone size, CDR3 protein, CDR3 DNA. A D gene is named only where the DNA matches it firmly. Only some rows state a clone size, as once, few, many or a class for expanded clones.

TRBD1,TRBV4-1,14,TRBJ2-7,NA,CASSPGTGGYEQYF,TGCGCCAGCAGCCCTGGGACAGGAGGCTACGAGCAGTACTTC
TRBD1,TRBV6-5,15,TRBJ1-1,NA,CASTDLTGVNTEAFF,TGTGCCAGCACCGACTTGACAGGGGTGAACACTGAAGCTTTCTTT
NA,TRBV15,17,TRBJ2-1,once,CATSFVSQLDIGDEQFF,TGTGCCACCTCATTCGTAAGCCAGCTAGATATTGGAGATGAGCAGTTCTTC
TRBD1,TRBV4-2,21,TRBJ2-3,NA,CASSQDRTGPRDRWLTDTQYF,TGTGCCAGCAGCCAAGATAGGACAGGCCCCCGGGACCGTTGGCTCACAGATACGCAGTATTTT
TRBD1,TRBV13,14,TRBJ1-2,NA,CASSLGQGVNGYTF,TGTGCCAGCAGCTTAGGTCAGGGGGTGAATGGCTACACCTTC
TRBD2,TRBV7-2,15,TRBJ2-7,NA,CASNLTSGSTYEQYF,TGTGCCAGCAACCTCACTAGCGGGAGTACCTACGAGCAGTACTTC
TRBD2,TRBV4-2,17,TRBJ2-7,NA,CASSQDSTRLALYEQYF,TGTGCCAGCAGCCAAGATTCGACGAGACTAGCGTTGTACGAGCAGTACTTC
NA,TRBV4-2,16,TRBJ1-1,NA,CASSQSGQDRHTEAFF,TGTGCCAGCAGCCAATCCGGCCAAGACAGGCACACTGAAGCTTTCTTT
TRBD2,TRBV30,19,TRBJ2-1,NA,CAWSPKTSGRAGSDNEQFF,TGTGCCTGGAGTCCGAAAACTAGCGGGAGGGCCGGATCCGACAATGAGCAGTTCTTC
TRBD1,TRBV5-8,15,TRBJ2-2,once,CASSRGQGLAGELFF,TGTGCCAGCAGCAGAGGACAGGGTTTAGCCGGGGAGCTGTTTTTT
TRBD1,TRBV25-1,14,TRBJ2-2,few,CASSDTDRVGELFF,TGTGCCAGCAGTGATACGGACAGGGTCGGGGAGCTGTTTTTT
NA,TRBV6-4,17,TRBJ2-4,once,CASTCQTVTLAKNIQYF,TGTGCCAGCACCTGCCAGACAGTAACCCTAGCCAAAAACATTCAGTACTTC
TRBD2,TRBV6-1,13,TRBJ2-7,NA,CASSRLAAYEQYF,TGTGCCAGCAGTAGACTAGCCGCCTACGAGCAGTACTTC
NA,TRBV21-1,14,TRBJ1-5,NA,CASSKAYREQPQHF,TGTGCCAGCAGCAAAGCTTACAGGGAACAGCCCCAGCATTTT
TRBD2,TRBV25-1,15,TRBJ2-3,NA,CASSEGREGVDTQYF,TGTGCCAGCAGTGAAGGGCGGGAGGGTGTAGATACGCAGTATTTT
NA,TRBV9,16,TRBJ2-1,NA,CASSASSVEAYNEQFF,TGTGCCAGCAGCGCATCTAGCGTTGAGGCCTACAATGAGCAGTTCTTC
TRBD2,TRBV2,17,TRBJ2-7,NA,CASISKKGLAGIYEQYF,TGTGCCAGCATCTCAAAAAAGGGACTAGCGGGAATCTACGAGCAGTACTTC
TRBD1,TRBV6-1,13,TRBJ1-5,NA,CASRGGKGQPQHF,TGTGCCAGCAGAGGGGGCAAGGGGCAGCCCCAGCATTTT
NA,TRBV6-5,14,TRBJ2-7,NA,CASSYLSGPYEQYF,TGTGCCAGCAGTTACCTAAGCGGGCCCTACGAGCAGTACTTC
TRBD2,TRBV23-1,19,TRBJ2-1,NA,CASSHEQASGSSSYNEQFF,TGCGCCAGCAGTCACGAGCAGGCTAGCGGGTCGAGCTCCTACAATGAGCAGTTCTTC
TRBD2,TRBV10-3,15,TRBJ2-1,NA,CAISSGLAGAREQFF,TGTGCCATCTCCTCGGGACTAGCGGGAGCACGCGAGCAGTTCTTC
TRBD2,TRBV13,16,TRBJ2-5,NA,CASSPEASGSVETQYF,TGTGCCAGCAGCCCAGAGGCTAGCGGGAGTGTAGAGACCCAGTACTTC
NA,TRBV19,14,TRBJ2-5,NA,CASSRAGIQETQYF,TGTGCCAGTAGTCGCGCGGGGATACAAGAGACCCAGTACTTC
NA,TRBV2,15,TRBJ2-1,NA,CASITSFALNNEQFF,TGTGCCAGTATTACTAGTTTTGCCCTCAACAATGAGCAGTTCTTC
NA,TRBV12-5,17,TRBJ1-2,NA,CASALIIPGVKGYGYTF,TGTGCTAGTGCCTTAATTATTCCAGGGGTAAAAGGCTATGGCTACACCTTC
TRBD2,TRBV6-6,16,TRBJ2-7,few,CASSYRPREGFYEQYF,TGTGCCAGCAGTTACCGACCCCGGGAGGGATTTTACGAGCAGTACTTC
TRBD1,TRBV2,13,TRBJ2-3,NA,CAGRGPRTDTQYF,TGTGCCGGCAGGGGGCCGCGCACAGATACGCAGTATTTT
TRBD2,TRBV11-2,17,TRBJ2-7,NA,CASSRRREGRSIGEQYF,TGTGCCAGCAGTCGCAGACGGGAGGGCCGTAGTATTGGGGAGCAGTACTTC
TRBD1,TRBV4-3,17,TRBJ1-1,NA,CASSHGDRSLGNTEAFF,TGCGCCAGCAGCCATGGGGACAGGTCCCTAGGGAACACTGAAGCTTTCTTT
NA,TRBV30,11,TRBJ2-1,NA,CAWSVSGLQFF,TGTGCCTGGAGTGTATCAGGCCTTCAGTTCTTC
NA,TRBV7-9,15,TRBJ2-7,NA,CASSWRADLSYEQYF,TGTGCCAGCAGCTGGAGAGCGGACCTCTCCTACGAGCAGTACTTC
NA,TRBV9,15,TRBJ2-5,NA,CASSAPGELGETQYF,TGTGCCAGCAGCGCCCCAGGGGAACTAGGGGAGACCCAGTACTTC
TRBD1,TRBV27,15,TRBJ1-6,NA,CASSLTGQGNSPLHF,TGTGCCAGCAGTCTCACGGGACAGGGAAATTCACCCCTCCACTTT
TRBD2,TRBV9,16,TRBJ2-3,once,CASSVAGGGYTDTQYF,TGTGCCAGCAGCGTAGCTGGGGGAGGGTACACAGATACGCAGTATTTT
NA,TRBV2,13,TRBJ1-2,NA,CASSVVSRGGYTF,TGTGCCAGCAGTGTTGTCAGCCGAGGCGGCTACACCTTC
TRBD1,TRBV6-5,16,TRBJ2-7,NA,CASSYAPGTGSYEQYF,TGTGCCAGCAGTTATGCCCCAGGGACAGGGAGCTACGAGCAGTACTTC
TRBD2,TRBV7-2,18,TRBJ2-1,NA,CASSLAGAGPSSYNEQFF,TGTGCCAGCAGCTTAGCTGGAGCGGGACCCTCCTCCTACAATGAGCAGTTCTTC
TRBD2,TRBV28,15,TRBJ2-7,NA,CASSLGVAGVGEQYF,TGTGCCAGCAGTTTAGGGGTGGCGGGAGTTGGCGAGCAGTACTTC
TRBD1,TRBV7-3,16,TRBJ2-1,NA,CASSSEGQGPYNEQFF,TGTGCCAGCAGCTCTGAGGGACAGGGACCCTACAATGAGCAGTTCTTC
TRBD2,TRBV30,13,TRBJ2-1,NA,CAWGTSANNEQFF,TGTGCCTGGGGGACTAGCGCTAACAATGAGCAGTTCTTC
TRBD1,TRBV4-2,22,TRBJ1-1,NA,CASSQGEDRTMNPRLTNTEAFF,TGTGCCAGCAGCCAAGGAGAGGACAGGACGATGAACCCCCGATTAACGAACACTGAAGCTTTCTTT